The rows below give T cell receptor beta chains drawn from one sample of a study of blood T cell repertoires in COVID-19. Produced via immunoSEQ multiplex PCR; TCRdb's table is partial and in-frame only. The table has about 49,000 clones, approximately 86% seen once. Material for sequencing was peripheral blood. The receptor set was obtained from a human donor in a cohort sampled during active COVID-19. Both conserved end residues are part of each CDR3. Each record gives: V gene, clone size, D gene, J gene, CDR3 protein, CDR3 DNA. The D gene is left open where the match is weak. A clone size is listed for some rows: how often the clone was seen (once, few, many), or a class if it is expanded.

V gene: TRBV14
clone size: once
D gene: NA
J gene: TRBJ2-1
CDR3 protein: CASSRTASYNEQFF
CDR3 DNA: TGTGCCAGCAGCCGGACAGCCTCCTACAATGAGCAGTTCTTC

V gene: TRBV3-1/TRBV3-2
clone size: once
D gene: TRBD2
J gene: TRBJ2-5
CDR3 protein: CASSQVTSGAPYQETQYF
CDR3 DNA: TGTGCCAGCAGCCAAGTGACTAGCGGGGCCCCATACCAAGAGACCCAGTACTTC

V gene: TRBV9
clone size: NA
D gene: TRBD1
J gene: TRBJ2-2
CDR3 protein: CASSPDRGRVTGELFF
CDR3 DNA: TGTGCCAGCAGCCCAGACAGGGGGCGCGTCACCGGGGAGCTGTTTTTT

V gene: TRBV7-9
clone size: NA
D gene: TRBD2
J gene: TRBJ2-5
CDR3 protein: CASSFRGPGTSEQETQYF
CDR3 DNA: TGTGCCAGCAGCTTTCGAGGACCCGGGACTAGCGAACAAGAGACCCAGTACTTC

V gene: TRBV5-6
clone size: NA
D gene: TRBD2
J gene: TRBJ2-5
CDR3 protein: CASSLGWLAGVETQYF
CDR3 DNA: TGTGCCAGCAGCTTGGGCTGGTTGGCGGGAGTAGAGACCCAGTACTTC

V gene: TRBV6-6
clone size: NA
D gene: NA
J gene: TRBJ1-6
CDR3 protein: CASSYVGQTDSPLHF
CDR3 DNA: TGTGCCAGCAGTTACGTTGGACAAACCGATTCACCCCTCCACTTT

V gene: TRBV9
clone size: NA
D gene: NA
J gene: TRBJ2-3
CDR3 protein: CASSEGVGPGTQYF
CDR3 DNA: TGTGCCAGCAGCGAGGGGGTCGGTCCAGGTACGCAGTATTTT

V gene: TRBV7-2
clone size: NA
D gene: TRBD2
J gene: TRBJ2-1
CDR3 protein: CASRATSALFDEQFF
CDR3 DNA: TGTGCCAGCAGGGCTACTAGCGCATTGTTCGATGAGCAGTTCTTC

V gene: TRBV24-1
clone size: NA
D gene: NA
J gene: TRBJ1-4
CDR3 protein: CATSDRSLGGKLFF
CDR3 DNA: TGTGCCACCAGTGACCGATCCCTCGGGGGGAAACTGTTTTTT

V gene: TRBV5-1
clone size: NA
D gene: TRBD1
J gene: TRBJ1-4
CDR3 protein: CASSFQGATNEKLFF
CDR3 DNA: TGCGCCAGCAGTTTTCAGGGGGCAACTAATGAAAAACTGTTTTTT

V gene: TRBV19
clone size: NA
D gene: NA
J gene: TRBJ2-1
CDR3 protein: CASSPDWNSYNEQFF
CDR3 DNA: TGTGCCAGTAGTCCGGACTGGAACTCCTACAATGAGCAGTTCTTC

V gene: TRBV27
clone size: NA
D gene: TRBD2
J gene: TRBJ2-2
CDR3 protein: CASSPLAGGKAAGELFF
CDR3 DNA: TGTGCCAGCAGCCCCCTTGCGGGGGGGAAGGCGGCCGGGGAGCTGTTTTTT

V gene: TRBV5-1
clone size: few
D gene: TRBD2
J gene: TRBJ2-2
CDR3 protein: CASSLGAVVGGRRTGELFF
CDR3 DNA: TGCGCCAGCAGCTTGGGGGCCGTGGTTGGCGGGAGACGCACCGGGGAGCTGTTTTTT

V gene: TRBV28
clone size: NA
D gene: TRBD1
J gene: TRBJ1-1
CDR3 protein: CASSLSVVEGATEAFF
CDR3 DNA: TGTGCCAGCAGTTTATCCGTCGTGGAGGGGGCAACTGAAGCTTTCTTT

V gene: TRBV9
clone size: once
D gene: TRBD1
J gene: TRBJ1-6
CDR3 protein: CASSPGQGYSPLHF
CDR3 DNA: TGTGCCAGCAGCCCGGGACAGGGGTATTCACCCCTCCACTTT

V gene: TRBV2
clone size: NA
D gene: TRBD2
J gene: TRBJ2-7
CDR3 protein: CASRAGLAGPYEQYF
CDR3 DNA: TGTGCCAGCAGGGCGGGACTAGCGGGGCCCTACGAGCAGTACTTC

V gene: TRBV12-1
clone size: NA
D gene: NA
J gene: TRBJ2-5
CDR3 protein: CASSPRTQYF
CDR3 DNA: TGTGCCAGCAGCCCTCGGACCCAGTACTTC

V gene: TRBV27
clone size: NA
D gene: TRBD1
J gene: TRBJ2-7
CDR3 protein: CASSSDRGRYEQYF
CDR3 DNA: TGTGCCAGCAGTTCGGACAGGGGGCGGTACGAGCAGTACTTC

V gene: TRBV5-8
clone size: NA
D gene: TRBD1
J gene: TRBJ1-2
CDR3 protein: CASSKTPGQPQGYGYTF
CDR3 DNA: TGTGCCAGCAGTAAGACCCCGGGACAGCCCCAAGGCTATGGCTACACCTTC

V gene: TRBV19
clone size: NA
D gene: NA
J gene: TRBJ1-3
CDR3 protein: CASNLQGSGNTIYF
CDR3 DNA: TGTGCCAGTAATCTACAGGGATCCGGAAACACCATATATTTT

V gene: TRBV3-1/TRBV3-2
clone size: once
D gene: NA
J gene: TRBJ1-5
CDR3 protein: CASSQGAYQPQHF
CDR3 DNA: TGTGCCAGCAGCCAAGGGGCTTACCAGCCCCAGCATTTT

V gene: TRBV12-3/TRBV12-4
clone size: NA
D gene: NA
J gene: TRBJ1-4
CDR3 protein: CASSPGEKLFF
CDR3 DNA: TGTGCCAGCAGCCCAGGGGAAAAACTGTTTTTT

V gene: TRBV5-1
clone size: NA
D gene: NA
J gene: TRBJ1-4
CDR3 protein: CASSQGGQLNEKLFF
CDR3 DNA: TGCGCCAGCAGCCAAGGAGGACAGCTTAATGAAAAACTGTTTTTT

V gene: TRBV4-1
clone size: NA
D gene: NA
J gene: TRBJ1-5
CDR3 protein: CASSPRHSDYSNQPQHF
CDR3 DNA: TGCGCCAGCAGCCCTAGACATTCCGACTATAGCAATCAGCCCCAGCATTTT

V gene: TRBV10-2
clone size: once
D gene: TRBD1
J gene: TRBJ1-2
CDR3 protein: CASSEGHRTGDGYTF
CDR3 DNA: TGCGCCAGCAGTGAGGGTCACAGGACAGGGGATGGCTACACCTTC

V gene: TRBV7-2
clone size: NA
D gene: NA
J gene: TRBJ1-1
CDR3 protein: CASSNQGGTEAFF
CDR3 DNA: TGTGCCAGCAGTAACCAGGGAGGTACTGAAGCTTTCTTT

V gene: TRBV20-1
clone size: NA
D gene: NA
J gene: TRBJ1-2
CDR3 protein: CSARTGYGYTF
CDR3 DNA: TGCAGTGCTAGGACCGGGTATGGCTACACCTTC

V gene: TRBV28
clone size: NA
D gene: NA
J gene: TRBJ2-7
CDR3 protein: CASSLGLANYEQYF
CDR3 DNA: TGTGCCAGCAGTTTAGGGCTAGCTAACTACGAGCAGTACTTC

V gene: TRBV19
clone size: NA
D gene: TRBD1
J gene: TRBJ1-1
CDR3 protein: CASTAAFRTGGRTEAFF
CDR3 DNA: TGTGCCAGCACCGCAGCATTTAGGACAGGGGGACGCACTGAAGCTTTCTTT

V gene: TRBV7-8
clone size: NA
D gene: TRBD1
J gene: TRBJ1-5
CDR3 protein: CASKGQAINQPQHF
CDR3 DNA: TGTGCCAGCAAAGGACAGGCCATCAATCAGCCCCAGCATTTT

V gene: TRBV10-2
clone size: NA
D gene: TRBD1
J gene: TRBJ2-7
CDR3 protein: CASRPGTATYEQYF
CDR3 DNA: TGCGCTAGCAGGCCCGGGACAGCAACCTACGAGCAGTACTTC

V gene: TRBV30
clone size: NA
D gene: NA
J gene: TRBJ1-2
CDR3 protein: CAWSRSGGNYGYTF
CDR3 DNA: TGTGCCTGGAGTCGTTCGGGAGGTAACTATGGCTACACCTTC

V gene: TRBV10-3
clone size: NA
D gene: NA
J gene: TRBJ2-7
CDR3 protein: CAISAGNKVPYEQYF
CDR3 DNA: TGTGCCATCAGTGCCGGGAATAAGGTCCCCTACGAGCAGTACTTC

V gene: TRBV3-1/TRBV3-2
clone size: NA
D gene: NA
J gene: TRBJ2-5
CDR3 protein: CASSHQQDHQETQYF
CDR3 DNA: TGTGCCAGCAGCCACCAACAGGATCACCAAGAGACCCAGTACTTC

V gene: TRBV9
clone size: NA
D gene: TRBD2
J gene: TRBJ2-1
CDR3 protein: CASSVALAGVYNEQFF
CDR3 DNA: TGTGCCAGCAGCGTAGCCCTAGCGGGGGTCTACAATGAGCAGTTCTTC

V gene: TRBV11-1
clone size: NA
D gene: NA
J gene: TRBJ1-4
CDR3 protein: CASSSGTTNEKLFF
CDR3 DNA: TGTGCCAGCAGCTCGGGAACAACTAATGAAAAACTGTTTTTT

V gene: TRBV27
clone size: NA
D gene: NA
J gene: TRBJ2-7
CDR3 protein: CASRGLRRGIYEQYF
CDR3 DNA: TGTGCCAGCAGAGGTCTGAGGCGGGGTATATACGAGCAGTACTTC

V gene: TRBV27
clone size: NA
D gene: TRBD2
J gene: TRBJ2-7
CDR3 protein: CASSLFGTSGRSLSYEQYF
CDR3 DNA: TGTGCCAGCAGTTTATTCGGGACTAGCGGGAGGAGCCTCTCCTACGAGCAGTACTTC

V gene: TRBV12-3/TRBV12-4
clone size: NA
D gene: NA
J gene: TRBJ2-1
CDR3 protein: CASSSLAPEQFF
CDR3 DNA: TGTGCCAGCAGTTCTCTAGCTCCTGAGCAGTTCTTC

V gene: TRBV6-1
clone size: few
D gene: NA
J gene: TRBJ1-2
CDR3 protein: CASSEDGGQKGYTF
CDR3 DNA: TGTGCCAGCAGTGAAGACGGGGGTCAGAAGGGCTACACCTTC

V gene: TRBV4-3
clone size: NA
D gene: NA
J gene: TRBJ2-2
CDR3 protein: CASSQGDFWEFTGELFF
CDR3 DNA: TGCGCCAGCAGCCAGGGGGACTTCTGGGAGTTCACCGGGGAGCTGTTTTTT

V gene: TRBV28
clone size: NA
D gene: TRBD1
J gene: TRBJ1-1
CDR3 protein: CATGQGGMNTEAFF
CDR3 DNA: TGTGCCACAGGACAGGGAGGTATGAACACTGAAGCTTTCTTT

V gene: TRBV7-2
clone size: NA
D gene: TRBD2
J gene: TRBJ2-3
CDR3 protein: CASSRLLAGGVNTQYF
CDR3 DNA: TGTGCCAGCAGCAGATTACTAGCGGGAGGGGTGAATACGCAGTATTTT

V gene: TRBV7-9
clone size: medium-sized
D gene: NA
J gene: TRBJ2-1
CDR3 protein: CASSLDVGGRHEQFF
CDR3 DNA: TGTGCCAGCAGCTTAGACGTGGGGGGTCGGCATGAGCAGTTCTTC

V gene: TRBV5-4
clone size: NA
D gene: NA
J gene: TRBJ2-3
CDR3 protein: CASSYERGDTQYF
CDR3 DNA: TGTGCCAGCAGTTACGAACGGGGAGATACGCAGTATTTT

V gene: TRBV4-3
clone size: NA
D gene: TRBD2
J gene: TRBJ2-5
CDR3 protein: CASSLLAGGTQETQYF
CDR3 DNA: TGCGCCAGCAGCCTACTAGCGGGAGGCACACAAGAGACCCAGTACTTC

V gene: TRBV30
clone size: NA
D gene: TRBD2
J gene: TRBJ2-2
CDR3 protein: CASWGGESHLAGELFF
CDR3 DNA: TGTGCCTCCTGGGGGGGGGAGAGTCATCTCGCCGGGGAGCTGTTTTTT

V gene: TRBV5-1
clone size: NA
D gene: NA
J gene: TRBJ2-3
CDR3 protein: CASSLGTRTDTQYF
CDR3 DNA: TGCGCCAGCAGCCTGGGGACAAGGACAGATACGCAGTATTTT

V gene: TRBV30
clone size: NA
D gene: NA
J gene: TRBJ2-5
CDR3 protein: CAWSLPGDRRSQYF
CDR3 DNA: TGTGCCTGGAGCCTACCCGGGGATCGACGGTCCCAGTACTTC

V gene: TRBV7-2
clone size: NA
D gene: TRBD2
J gene: TRBJ2-5
CDR3 protein: CASSRLAGGWETQYF
CDR3 DNA: TGTGCCAGCAGCCGTCTAGCGGGGGGATGGGAGACCCAGTACTTC